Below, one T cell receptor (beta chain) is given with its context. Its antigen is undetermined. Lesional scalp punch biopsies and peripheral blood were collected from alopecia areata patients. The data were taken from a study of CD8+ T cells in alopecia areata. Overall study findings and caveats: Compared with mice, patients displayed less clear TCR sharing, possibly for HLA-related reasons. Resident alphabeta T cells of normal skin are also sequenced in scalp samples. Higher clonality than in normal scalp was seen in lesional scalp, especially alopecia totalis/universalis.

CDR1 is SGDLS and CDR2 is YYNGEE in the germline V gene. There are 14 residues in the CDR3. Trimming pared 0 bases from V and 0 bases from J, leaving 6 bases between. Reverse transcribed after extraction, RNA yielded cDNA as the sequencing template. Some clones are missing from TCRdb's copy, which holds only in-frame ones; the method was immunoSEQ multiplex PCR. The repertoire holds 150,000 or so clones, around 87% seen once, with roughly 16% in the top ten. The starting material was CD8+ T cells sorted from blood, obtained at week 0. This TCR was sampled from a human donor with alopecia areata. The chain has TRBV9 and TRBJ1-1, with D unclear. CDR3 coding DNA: TGTGCCAGCAGCGTAGGACATATGAACACTGAAGCTTTCTTT. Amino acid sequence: CASSVGHMNTEAFF.